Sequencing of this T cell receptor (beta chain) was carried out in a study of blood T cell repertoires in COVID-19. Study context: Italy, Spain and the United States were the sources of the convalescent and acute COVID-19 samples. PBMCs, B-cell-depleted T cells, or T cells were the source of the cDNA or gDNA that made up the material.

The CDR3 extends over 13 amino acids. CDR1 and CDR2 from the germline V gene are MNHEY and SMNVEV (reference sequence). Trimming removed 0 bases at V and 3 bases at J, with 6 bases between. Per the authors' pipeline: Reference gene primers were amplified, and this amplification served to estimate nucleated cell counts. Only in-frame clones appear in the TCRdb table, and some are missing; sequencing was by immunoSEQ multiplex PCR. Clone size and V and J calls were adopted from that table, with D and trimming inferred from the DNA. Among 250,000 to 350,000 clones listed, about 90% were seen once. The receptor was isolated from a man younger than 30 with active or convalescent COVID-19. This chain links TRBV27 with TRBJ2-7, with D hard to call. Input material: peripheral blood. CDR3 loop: CASSLSPIYEQYF. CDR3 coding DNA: TGTGCCAGCAGTTTATCGCCTATCTACGAGCAGTACTTC.